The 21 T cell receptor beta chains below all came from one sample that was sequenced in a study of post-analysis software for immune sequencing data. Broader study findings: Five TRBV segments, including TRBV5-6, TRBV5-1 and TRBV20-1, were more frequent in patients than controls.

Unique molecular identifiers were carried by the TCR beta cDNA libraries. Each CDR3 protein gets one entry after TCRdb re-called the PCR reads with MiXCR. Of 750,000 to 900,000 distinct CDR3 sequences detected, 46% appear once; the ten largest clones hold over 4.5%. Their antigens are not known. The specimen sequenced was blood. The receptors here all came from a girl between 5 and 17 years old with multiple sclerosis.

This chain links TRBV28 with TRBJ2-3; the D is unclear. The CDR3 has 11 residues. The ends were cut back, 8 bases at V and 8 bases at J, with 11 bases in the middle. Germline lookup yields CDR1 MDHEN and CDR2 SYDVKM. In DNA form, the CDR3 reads TGTGCCAGCCCCGGAAAGTTTACGCAGTATTTT. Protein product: CASPGKFTQYF.

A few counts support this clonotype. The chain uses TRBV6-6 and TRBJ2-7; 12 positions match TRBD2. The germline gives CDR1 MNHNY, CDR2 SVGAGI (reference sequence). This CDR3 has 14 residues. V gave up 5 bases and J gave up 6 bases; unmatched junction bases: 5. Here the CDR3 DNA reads TGTGCCAGCAGTCAAGGACTAGCGGGATCCGAGCAGTACTTC. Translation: CASSQGLAGSEQYF.

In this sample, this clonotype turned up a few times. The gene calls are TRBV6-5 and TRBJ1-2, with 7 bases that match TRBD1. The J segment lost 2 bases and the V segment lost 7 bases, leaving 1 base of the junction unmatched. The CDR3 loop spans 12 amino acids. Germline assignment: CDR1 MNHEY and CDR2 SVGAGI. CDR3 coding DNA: TGTGCCAGCATGACAGGGAACTATGGCTACACCTTC. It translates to CASMTGNYGYTF.

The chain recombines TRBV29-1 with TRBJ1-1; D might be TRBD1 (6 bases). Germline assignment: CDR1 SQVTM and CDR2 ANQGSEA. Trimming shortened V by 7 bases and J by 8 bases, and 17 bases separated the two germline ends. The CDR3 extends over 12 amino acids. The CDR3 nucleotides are TGCAGCGGTGGGGATGGAAGGGGGGAAGCTTTCTTT. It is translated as CSGGDGRGEAFF.

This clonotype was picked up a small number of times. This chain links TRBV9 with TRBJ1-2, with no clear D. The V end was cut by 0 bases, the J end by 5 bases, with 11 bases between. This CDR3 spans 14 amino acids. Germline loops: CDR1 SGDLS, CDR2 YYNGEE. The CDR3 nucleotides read TGTGCCAGCAGCGTAGGGCATACGGGGTATGGCTACACCTTC. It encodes CASSVGHTGYGYTF.

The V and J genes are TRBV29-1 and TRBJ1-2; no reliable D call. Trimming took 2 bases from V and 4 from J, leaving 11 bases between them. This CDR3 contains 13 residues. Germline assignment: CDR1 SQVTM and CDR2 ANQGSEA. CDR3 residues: CSVEMGRRYGYTF. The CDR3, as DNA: TGCAGCGTTGAAATGGGCAGGCGCTATGGCTACACCTTC.

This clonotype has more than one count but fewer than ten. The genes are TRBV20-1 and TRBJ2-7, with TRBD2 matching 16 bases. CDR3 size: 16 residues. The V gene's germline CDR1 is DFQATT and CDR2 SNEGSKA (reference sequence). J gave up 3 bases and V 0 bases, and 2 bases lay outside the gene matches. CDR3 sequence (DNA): TGCAGTGCTAGAGATGGGACTAGCGGGAGGGACTACGAGCAGTACTTC. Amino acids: CSARDGTSGRDYEQYF.

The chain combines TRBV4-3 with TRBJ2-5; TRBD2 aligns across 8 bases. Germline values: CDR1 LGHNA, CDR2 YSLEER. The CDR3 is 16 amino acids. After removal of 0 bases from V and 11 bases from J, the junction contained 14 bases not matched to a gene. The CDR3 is CASSQEGAGVSSEQYF. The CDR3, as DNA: TGCGCCAGCAGCCAAGAAGGAGCGGGAGTCTCTAGTGAGCAGTACTTC.

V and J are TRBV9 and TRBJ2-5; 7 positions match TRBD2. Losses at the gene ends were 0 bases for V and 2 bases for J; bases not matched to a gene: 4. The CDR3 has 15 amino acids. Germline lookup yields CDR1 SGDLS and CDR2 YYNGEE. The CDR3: CASSVGISGQETQYF. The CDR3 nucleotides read TGTGCCAGCAGCGTAGGAATTAGCGGGCAAGAGACCCAGTACTTC.

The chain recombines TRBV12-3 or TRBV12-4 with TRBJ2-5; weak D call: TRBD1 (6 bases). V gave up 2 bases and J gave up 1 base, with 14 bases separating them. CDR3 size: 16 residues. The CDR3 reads CASSLPGTTPQETQYF. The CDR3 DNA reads TGTGCCAGCAGTTTACCCGGGACAACTCCCCAAGAGACCCAGTACTTC.

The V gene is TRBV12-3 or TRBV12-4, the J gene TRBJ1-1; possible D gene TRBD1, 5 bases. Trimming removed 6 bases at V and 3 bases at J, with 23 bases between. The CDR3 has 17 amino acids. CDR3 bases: TGTGCCAGCAGCCCTATCGTTTGGGCAGGGATGGACACTGAAGCTTTCTTT. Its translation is CASSPIVWAGMDTEAFF.

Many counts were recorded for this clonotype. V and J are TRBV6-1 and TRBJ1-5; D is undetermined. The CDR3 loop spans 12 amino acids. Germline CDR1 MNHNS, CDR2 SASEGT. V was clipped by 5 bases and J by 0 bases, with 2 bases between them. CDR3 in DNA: TGTGCCAGCAGTAATAGCAATCAGCCCCAGCATTTT. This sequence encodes CASSNSNQPQHF.

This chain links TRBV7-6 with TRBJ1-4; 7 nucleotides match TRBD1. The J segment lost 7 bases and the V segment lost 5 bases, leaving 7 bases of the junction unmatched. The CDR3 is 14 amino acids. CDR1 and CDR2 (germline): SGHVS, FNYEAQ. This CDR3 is CASSLRGGSEKLFF. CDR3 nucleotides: TGTGCCAGCAGCCTCCGAGGGGGCAGTGAAAAACTGTTTTTT. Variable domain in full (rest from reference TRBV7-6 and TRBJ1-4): GAGVSQSPRYKVTKRGQDVALRCDPISGHVSLYWYRQALGQGPEFLTYFNYEAQQDKSGLPNDRFSAERPEGSISTLTIQRTEQRDSAMYRCASSLRGGSEKLFFGSGTQLSVL.

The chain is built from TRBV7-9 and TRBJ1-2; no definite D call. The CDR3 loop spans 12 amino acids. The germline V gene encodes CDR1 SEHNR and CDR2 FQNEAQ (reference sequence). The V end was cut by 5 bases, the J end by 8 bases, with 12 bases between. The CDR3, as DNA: TGTGCCAGCAGCCAGAAGGCTGAGGGCTACACCTTC. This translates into CASSQKAEGYTF.

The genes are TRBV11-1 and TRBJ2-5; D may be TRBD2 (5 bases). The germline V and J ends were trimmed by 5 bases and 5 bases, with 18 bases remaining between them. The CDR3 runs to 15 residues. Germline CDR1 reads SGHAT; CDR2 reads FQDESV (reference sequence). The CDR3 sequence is CASSPRIARGETQYF. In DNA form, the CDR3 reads TGTGCCAGCAGCCCCCGTATAGCGCGAGGGGAGACCCAGTACTTC.

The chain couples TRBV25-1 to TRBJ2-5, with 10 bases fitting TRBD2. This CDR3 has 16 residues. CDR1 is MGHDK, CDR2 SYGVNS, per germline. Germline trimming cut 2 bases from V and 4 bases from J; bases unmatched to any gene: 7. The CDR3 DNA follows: TGTGCCAGCAGTGAAATGACAGCGGGAGGGGCAGAGACCCAGTACTTC. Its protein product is CASSEMTAGGAETQYF.

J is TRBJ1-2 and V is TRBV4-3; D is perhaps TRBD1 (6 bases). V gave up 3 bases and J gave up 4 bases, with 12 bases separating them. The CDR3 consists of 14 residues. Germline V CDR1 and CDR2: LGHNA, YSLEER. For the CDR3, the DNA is TGCGCCAGCAGCCACCAGGGGACCACCTATGGCTACACCTTC. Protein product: CASSHQGTTYGYTF.

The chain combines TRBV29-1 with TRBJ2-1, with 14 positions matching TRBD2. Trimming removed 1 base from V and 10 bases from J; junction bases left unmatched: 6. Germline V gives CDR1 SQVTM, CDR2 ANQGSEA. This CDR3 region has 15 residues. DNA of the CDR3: TGCAGCGTTGAAGGGGGACTAGCGGGAGCTTGGGAGCAGTTCTTC. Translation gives CSVEGGLAGAWEQFF.

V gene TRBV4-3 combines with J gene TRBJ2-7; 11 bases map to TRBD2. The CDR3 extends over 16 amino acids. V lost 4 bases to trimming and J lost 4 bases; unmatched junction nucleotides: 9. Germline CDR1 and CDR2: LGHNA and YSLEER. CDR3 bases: TGCGCCAGCAGCCCGGCAACTAGCGGGAGTGGGTACGAGCAGTACTTC. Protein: CASSPATSGSGYEQYF.

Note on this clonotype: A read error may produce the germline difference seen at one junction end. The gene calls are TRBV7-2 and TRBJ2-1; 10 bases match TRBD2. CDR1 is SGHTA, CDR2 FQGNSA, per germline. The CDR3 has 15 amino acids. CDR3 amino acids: CASRLASGRTNEQFF. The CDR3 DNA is TGTGCCAGCAGGTTAGCTAGCGGGAGAACGAATGAGCAGTTCTTC.

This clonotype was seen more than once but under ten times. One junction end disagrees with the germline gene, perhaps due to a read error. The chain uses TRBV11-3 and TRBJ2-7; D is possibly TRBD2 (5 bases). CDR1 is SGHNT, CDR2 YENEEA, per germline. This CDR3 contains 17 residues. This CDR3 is CASSLEPPGVSSYEQYF. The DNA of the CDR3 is TGTGCCAGTAGCTTAGAGCCCCCCGGGGTTTCGTCCTACGAGCAGTACTTC.